This TCR beta chain came from a study of T cells expressing NK-cell markers. About the research overall: It was sorted CD3+CD56+NKG2C+, CD3+CD56+NKG2C- and CD3+CD56-NKG2C+ T cells that supplied the TCR beta repertoires.

A note on this clonotype: Its antigen is not identified.

General observations from the study: Similarly, these clonotypes led the CD3+CD56-NKG2C+ fraction as well in several donors. In over 5 donors, dominant CD3+CD56+NKG2C+ clonotypes ranked among the top 10 CD8+ clonotypes.

cDNA encoding TCR beta was synthesized via 5'RACE template switching incorporating UMIs. TCRdb reprocessed the 5' RACE reads and stores each CDR3 protein as one record, lacking DNA. Its table lists about 300,000 distinct CDR3 sequences. The clonotype originates from a woman aged 18 to 75 in good health. The sample taken for sequencing was blood T cells: a sorted CD56 or NKG2C T cell subset, CD4+ or CD8+ T cells, or bulk PBMC T cells (not recorded which).

The CDR3 region is CASRRIRVMNTEAFF. The chain employs TRBV7-2 and TRBJ1-1. From germline, CDR1 is SGHTA and CDR2 FQGNSA. The CDR3 spans 15 residues.